The 25 T cell receptor beta chains reported below all come from one sample, sequenced in a study of cytotoxic CD8 clonotypes in ibrutinib-treated CLL. TCRdb keeps only in-frame clones here, not all; method: immunoSEQ multiplex PCR. The table includes 300,000 to 400,000 clones, roughly 67% detected once. The sequences come from PBMCs, collected after 36 months of ibrutinib treatment. The receptors here all came from a human donor with chronic lymphocytic leukemia.

The chain joins TRBV6-5 to TRBJ1-2; a weak D match, TRBD1 (5 bases). The CDR3 totals 15 residues. Germline loops: CDR1 MNHEY, CDR2 SVGAGI. Trimming stripped 1 base from V and 8 bases from J, with 17 bases between. In DNA, the CDR3 is TGTGCCAGCAGTTACTTGGGGACGGGACCCCAGGGCTACACCTTC. Its translation: CASSYLGTGPQGYTF.

This chain links TRBV9 with TRBJ1-2; D perhaps matches TRBD1 (6 bases). Trimming pared 3 bases from V and 4 bases from J, leaving 13 bases between. CDR3 length equals 14 residues. Germline CDR1 and CDR2: SGDLS and YYNGEE. This CDR3 reads CASSGLGGAYGYTF. The DNA of the CDR3 is TGTGCCAGCAGCGGATTAGGGGGGGCCTATGGCTACACCTTC.

The genes are TRBV18 and TRBJ2-3; D is perhaps TRBD2 (5 bases). V was cut by 0 bases and J by 1 base, with 11 bases left in between. Germline CDR1 is KGHSH and CDR2 is LQKENI. This CDR3 spans 16 amino acids. The CDR3 DNA reads TGTGCCAGCTCACCACCGACTACACGGCGCACAGATACGCAGTATTTT. It is translated as CASSPPTTRRTDTQYF. The variable domain in full, completed from reference TRBV18 and TRBJ2-3, reads NAGVMQNPRHLVRRRGQEARLRCSPMKGHSHVYWYRQLPEEGLKFMVYLQKENIIDESGMPKERFSAEFPKEGPSILRIQQVVRGDSAAYFCASSPPTTRRTDTQYFGPGTRLTVL.

The gene calls are TRBV13 and TRBJ1-6; D is possibly TRBD1 (5 bases). This CDR3 is 13 amino acids long. V dropped 2 bases and J dropped 7 bases, with 6 bases sitting between them. Germline CDR1 PRHDT, CDR2 FYEKMQ (reference sequence). The CDR3 DNA reads TGTGCCAGCAGCTTATCAGGGAATTCACCCCTCCACTTT. Its translation is CASSLSGNSPLHF.

The CDR3 sequence: CSVGQGAQEETQYF. In DNA, the CDR3 is TGCAGCGTGGGACAGGGGGCTCAGGAAGAGACCCAGTACTTC. The J gene is TRBJ2-5, the V gene TRBV29-1; 12 bases map to TRBD1. Losses at the gene ends were 6 bases for V and 3 bases for J; bases not matched to a gene: 5. The CDR3 extends over 14 amino acids. Germline loops: CDR1 SQVTM, CDR2 ANQGSEA.

Only a few counts were recorded for this clone. V usage is TRBV5-4 and J usage is TRBJ1-1; no firm D call. The CDR3 has 14 amino acids. With 2 bases removed from V and 3 bases from J, the gap between germline ends came to 11 bases. Germline CDR1 and CDR2: SGHNT and YYREEE (reference sequence). CDR3 protein: CASSFRGWDTEAFF. CDR3 DNA: TGTGCCAGCAGCTTTCGGGGATGGGACACTGAAGCTTTCTTT.

The chain couples TRBV15 to TRBJ2-3; unclear D gene. The germline V gene has CDR1 LNHNV and CDR2 YYDKDF (reference sequence). Trimming took 0 bases from V and 1 from J, leaving 5 bases between them. The CDR3 covers 14 residues. In nucleotides, the CDR3 is TGTGCCACCAGCAGAGATATGGGCACAGATACGCAGTATTTT. It encodes CATSRDMGTDTQYF.

This clone was found a few times. This chain's CDR3 is CASSLSGRAIEQYF. CDR3 in DNA: TGTGCCAGCAGCTTAAGCGGGAGGGCCATCGAGCAGTACTTC. V and J are TRBV7-3 and TRBJ2-7; TRBD2 agrees at 9 bases. The CDR3 spans 14 residues. Germline V gives CDR1 SGHTA, CDR2 FQGTGA. V gave up 1 base and J gave up 6 bases; unmatched junction bases: 4. The full variable domain, rest sourced from reference TRBV7-3 and TRBJ2-7, is GAGVSQTPSNKVTEKGKYVELRCDPISGHTALYWYRQSLGQGPEFLIYFQGTGAADDSGLPNDRFFAVRPEGSVSTLKIQRTERGDSAVYLCASSLSGRAIEQYFGPGTRLTVT.

The rearrangement joins TRBV5-1 to TRBJ2-7; 14 positions agree with TRBD2. The J segment lost 6 bases and the V segment lost 0 bases, leaving 20 bases of the junction unmatched. The CDR3 runs 21 residues. Germline V gene data show CDR1 as SGHRS and CDR2 as YFSETQ. Here the CDR3 DNA reads TGCGCCAGCAGCTTGGGACCGAGACTAGCGGGAGGGCGAAGGGCCTCTACCGAGCAGTACTTC. It yields the protein CASSLGPRLAGGRRASTEQYF.

This clone has only a few counts. Other nucleotide sequences from this sample produce the same CDR3. The chain is built from TRBV5-1 and TRBJ2-3, with 9 bases aligning to TRBD2. The CDR3 is made up of 15 amino acids. V was pared by 0 bases and J by 4 bases, with 3 bases of the junction left unmatched. Looked up from germline, CDR1 is SGHRS and CDR2 is YFSETQ. Here the CDR3 reads CASSLVRGGPDTQYF. CDR3 bases: TGCGCCAGCAGCTTGGTGCGGGGGGGACCAGATACGCAGTATTTT.

The V and J genes are TRBV6-5 and TRBJ1-2; 12 bases are shared with TRBD1. Germline CDR1 reads MNHEY; CDR2 reads SVGAGI. This CDR3 comprises 14 residues. V was pared by 4 bases and J by 6 bases, with 3 bases of the junction left unmatched. CDR3 residues: CASSFGTGGDGYTF. The CDR3 coding sequence is TGTGCCAGCAGTTTCGGGACAGGGGGCGATGGCTACACCTTC.

The CDR3 loop reads CASSPNQGANQETQYF. CDR3 coding DNA: TGTGCCAGCTCACCAAACCAGGGGGCTAACCAAGAGACCCAGTACTTC. The chain is built from TRBV18 and TRBJ2-5; 8 nucleotides line up with TRBD1. Germline V gives CDR1 KGHSH, CDR2 LQKENI. V shed 2 bases, J shed 0 bases, and the junction held 5 bases outside the gene matches. This CDR3 has 16 amino acids.

V is TRBV5-6 and J is TRBJ2-1; 8 positions agree with TRBD2. The V and J ends lost 6 bases and 8 bases, in that order; junction bases with no gene match: 10. The V gene's germline CDR1 is SGHDT and CDR2 YYEEEE. The CDR3 loop spans 14 amino acids. The CDR3 is CASTAGTSVHEQFF. CDR3 nucleotide sequence: TGTGCCAGCACCGCCGGGACTAGTGTCCATGAGCAGTTCTTC.

J is TRBJ1-1 and V is TRBV6-1, with unresolved D. Germline V gene data show CDR1 as MNHNS and CDR2 as SASEGT. This CDR3 contains 13 residues. V lost 3 bases, J lost 6 bases, and 11 bases lay in between. The DNA of the CDR3 is TGTGCCAGCAGTGACCCCCTAGGGCCTGAAGCTTTCTTT. Translation: CASSDPLGPEAFF.

This clone was picked up a small number of times. The V call is TRBV18, the J call TRBJ2-7; tentative D call: TRBD1 (6 bases). The CDR3 consists of 12 residues. From germline, CDR1 is KGHSH and CDR2 LQKENI. V was trimmed by 3 bases and J by 6 bases, leaving 9 bases between them. The CDR3 loop is CASSPIGGEQYF. The CDR3 DNA reads TGTGCCAGCTCACCCATAGGGGGCGAGCAGTACTTC. The full variable domain, its missing parts supplied by reference TRBV18 and TRBJ2-7, is NAGVMQNPRHLVRRRGQEARLRCSPMKGHSHVYWYRQLPEEGLKFMVYLQKENIIDESGMPKERFSAEFPKEGPSILRIQQVVRGDSAAYFCASSPIGGEQYFGPGTRLTVT.

The gene calls are TRBV19 and TRBJ1-1; TRBD1 agrees at 8 bases. Germline CDR1 LNHDA, CDR2 SQIVND (reference sequence). This CDR3 is 13 amino acids long. Trimming took 6 bases from V and 5 from J; bases not matched to a gene: 5. CDR3 sequence reads: CASSPTGVTEAFF. CDR3 DNA sequence: TGTGCCAGTAGCCCGACAGGGGTTACTGAAGCTTTCTTT.

CDR3 DNA sequence: TGTGCCAGCAGTTTAGCAACGACCCAAGAGACCCAGTACTTC. Encoded protein: CASSLATTQETQYF. The chain combines TRBV27 with TRBJ2-5; no firm D call. CDR3 length: 14 residues. The germline V and J ends were trimmed by 2 bases and 1 base, with 8 bases remaining between them. Germline V gene sequence: CDR1 MNHEY, CDR2 SMNVEV (reference sequence).

The chain recombines TRBV7-2 with TRBJ2-5; D remains unclear. This CDR3 region has 14 residues. Germline V gene lookup returns CDR1 SGHTA and CDR2 FQGNSA. V gave up 1 base and J gave up 4 bases, with 10 bases separating them. The CDR3 nucleotides read TGTGCCAGCAGCTTAGTCGCCAAGGGAGAGACCCAGTACTTC. Translating it yields CASSLVAKGETQYF. The full variable domain, with the rest looked up from reference TRBV7-2 and TRBJ2-5, is GAGVSQSPSNKVTEKGKDVELRCDPISGHTALYWYRQSLGQGLEFLIYFQGNSAPDKSGLPSDRFSAERTGGSVSTLTIQRTQQEDSAVYLCASSLVAKGETQYFGPGTRLLVL.

In this sample, this clone turned up a few times. V usage is TRBV10-1 and J usage is TRBJ2-3, with TRBD2 as a possible D gene (6 bases). The germline CDR1 and CDR2 sequences are WNHNN and SYGVQD (reference sequence). The CDR3 extends over 16 amino acids. V lost 0 bases and J 1 base, leaving 11 bases between the germline ends. The CDR3 reads CASSESPSARTDTQYF. As DNA, the CDR3 is TGCGCCAGCAGTGAGTCGCCTAGCGCCCGCACAGATACGCAGTATTTT.

The chain couples TRBV5-1 to TRBJ2-7, with a possible D match to TRBD1 (6 bases). The CDR3 covers 15 residues. Germline CDR1 is SGHRS and CDR2 is YFSETQ. Trimming took 3 bases from V and 3 from J, leaving 16 bases between them. The CDR3 protein is CASSWNVGHDYEQYF. CDR3 sequence (DNA): TGCGCCAGCAGCTGGAACGTGGGACACGACTACGAGCAGTACTTC.

This rearrangement joins TRBV18 to TRBJ2-5; the D gene is possibly TRBD2 (5 bases). The V end lost 0 bases, the J end lost 5 bases, and 10 bases lay between the germline ends. This CDR3 region has 14 residues. Germline V gives CDR1 KGHSH, CDR2 LQKENI. The CDR3 sequence: CASSPPPRGETQYF. CDR3 DNA: TGTGCCAGCTCACCACCGCCCCGAGGGGAGACCCAGTACTTC.

The chain recombines TRBV5-1 with TRBJ2-5; 7 bases agree with TRBD2. Unmatched junction bases numbered 6, after V lost 2 bases and J lost 2 bases. The CDR3 runs to 15 residues. Germline CDR1 is SGHRS and CDR2 is YFSETQ. CDR3 sequence (DNA): TGCGCCAGCAGCTTAGGACTAGTGCTTCAAGAGACCCAGTACTTC. As protein: CASSLGLVLQETQYF.

The chain uses TRBV13 and TRBJ1-2; no clear D gene. There are 13 residues in the CDR3. Germline V gene lookup returns CDR1 PRHDT and CDR2 FYEKMQ (reference sequence). The V and J ends lost 3 bases and 2 bases respectively, with 7 bases between them. The CDR3: CASSFGINYGYTF. The CDR3 region has the DNA TGTGCCAGCAGCTTCGGCATAAACTATGGCTACACCTTC.

The rearrangement uses TRBV5-1 and TRBJ2-3; TRBD2 matches 9 bases. This CDR3 spans 17 amino acids. Germline loops: CDR1 SGHRS, CDR2 YFSETQ. Trimming took 1 base from V and 5 from J; bases not matched to a gene: 11. The CDR3 nucleotides read TGCGCCAGCAGCTTGCCAACAGGAGCGGGGGGTATAGATACGCAGTATTTT. Protein sequence: CASSLPTGAGGIDTQYF.

The chain has TRBV27 and TRBJ1-2; 8 bases are a match to TRBD1. J lost 6 bases, V lost 5 bases, and 2 bases had no gene match. CDR3 size: 12 residues. CDR1 and CDR2 from the germline V gene are MNHEY and SMNVEV (reference sequence). The CDR3: CASSGTGHGYTF. In DNA form, the CDR3 reads TGTGCCAGCAGTGGGACAGGACATGGCTACACCTTC.